This T cell receptor (beta chain) was documented in a study of CD8 T cells in Susac syndrome. It was with random hexamers that roughly 0.45 to 1 ug RNA was reverse transcribed. MiXCR was run by TCRdb on the immunoSEQ multiplex PCR reads, yielding one entry per CDR3 protein. The table records 150,000 to 200,000 distinct CDR3 sequences, approximately 96% of them present only once. This CDR3 has 16 residues. Looked up from germline, CDR1 is KGHSH and CDR2 is LQKENI. Trimming removed 5 bases at V and 1 base at J, with 17 bases between. Only one count was recorded for this clonotype. This chain uses TRBV18 with TRBJ1-2; TRBD1 might be the D (5 bases). The material sequenced was CD4+ T cells from PBMCs. This clonotype was obtained from a human donor with multiple sclerosis. For the CDR3, the DNA is TGTGCCAGCTCATCCAAGTCCGGGACCGATAACTATGGCTACACCTTC. Translated, it gives CASSSKSGTDNYGYTF.